The 29 T cell receptor beta chains listed next were all sequenced from one sample in a study of T cells after yellow fever vaccination. TCRdb redid the calling of the 5' RACE reads with MiXCR, one entry per CDR3 protein. The sample records 350,000 to 450,000 distinct CDR3 sequences, 6.2% being singletons. Sequencing used PBMCs, obtained 5 days after the yellow fever booster vaccination. The origin of the receptors is a man aged 30 to 39 who received the YFV17D yellow fever vaccine.

This clonotype was counted a few times. The chain recombines TRBV7-2 with TRBJ2-7; D unclear. Per the germline V gene, CDR1 is SGHTA and CDR2 is FQGNSA. Trimming shortened V by 6 bases and J by 2 bases, and 14 bases separated the two germline ends. The CDR3 has 14 residues. The CDR3 region has the DNA TGTGCCAGCAGATCCTCGGCCGCAACCTACGAGCAGTACTTC. Translation gives CASRSSAATYEQYF.

The table lists this clonotype with many counts. The rearrangement uses TRBV7-2 and TRBJ2-3, with 12 bases fitting TRBD2. Per germline, CDR1 SGHTA and CDR2 FQGNSA. The trim removed 7 bases at V and 6 bases at J, leaving 11 bases unmatched. The length of the CDR3 is 16 residues. CDR3 loop: CASTQLAGGITDTQYF. CDR3 in DNA: TGTGCCAGCACCCAACTAGCGGGAGGTATAACGGATACGCAGTATTTT.

The genes are TRBV13 and TRBJ2-7; TRBD2 matches 7 bases. This CDR3 has 14 residues. Germline V CDR1 and CDR2: PRHDT, FYEKMQ (reference sequence). The trim removed 5 bases at V and 3 bases at J, leaving 7 bases unmatched. The CDR3 nucleotides are TGTGCCAGCAGCCCGGGGGGTATCGGCTACGAGCAGTACTTC. Amino acid sequence: CASSPGGIGYEQYF.

Only a few counts were recorded for this clonotype. The CDR3 here is CASSSPLDSATNEKLFF. The CDR3 DNA is TGTGCCAGCAGCTCACCTCTGGACAGTGCAACTAATGAAAAACTGTTTTTT. The chain links TRBV11-3 to TRBJ1-4, with D tentatively TRBD1 (6 bases). Germline CDR1 and CDR2: SGHNT and YENEEA. The CDR3 consists of 17 residues. Trimming removed 4 bases at V and 0 bases at J, with 15 bases between. Using reference TRBV11-3 and TRBJ1-4 for the parts outside the CDR3, the full variable domain is EAGVVQSPRYKIIEKKQPVAFWCNPISGHNTLYWYLQNLGQGPELLIRYENEEAVDDSQLPKDRFSAERLKGVDSTLKIQPAELGDSAVYLCASSSPLDSATNEKLFFGSGTQLSVL.

The chain carries TRBV19 and TRBJ2-7, with TRBD1 matching over 7 bases. This CDR3 is built from 15 residues. With 5 bases clipped from V and 2 bases from J, the junction kept 9 bases outside the gene matches. Germline assignment: CDR1 LNHDA and CDR2 SQIVND (reference sequence). The CDR3 DNA is TGTGCCAGTAGTGACACCGGGACAGAGCCCTACGAGCAGTACTTC. It encodes CASSDTGTEPYEQYF.

The chain has TRBV20-1 and TRBJ1-2; unclear D gene. The CDR3 spans 12 residues. CDR1 is DFQATT and CDR2 is SNEGSKA in the germline V gene (reference sequence). The V end lost 3 bases, the J end lost 3 bases, and 8 bases lay between the germline ends. CDR3 sequence (DNA): TGCAGTGCTAGTTCGCAGGACTATGGCTACACCTTC. The encoded protein is CSASSQDYGYTF.

This clonotype appeared many times. The gene calls are TRBV28 and TRBJ2-7; D is perhaps TRBD1 (5 bases). This CDR3 is 13 amino acids long. Germline CDR1 MDHEN, CDR2 SYDVKM. The V end lost 5 bases, the J end lost 0 bases, and 8 bases lay between the germline ends. The CDR3 protein is CASSLDSSYEQYF. CDR3 in DNA: TGTGCCAGCAGTCTCGACAGCTCCTACGAGCAGTACTTC.

This chain joins TRBV6-5 and TRBJ1-3; D call uncertain. Germline-derived CDR1 and CDR2 are MNHEY and SVGAGI. The CDR3 is made up of 15 amino acids. The germline V and J ends were trimmed by 2 bases and 2 bases, with 10 bases remaining between them. CDR3 amino acids: CASSYRISAGNTIYF. The CDR3 DNA reads as TGTGCCAGCAGTTACCGTATTTCCGCTGGAAACACCATATATTTT.

The genes are TRBV5-1 and TRBJ1-6; 7 bases line up with TRBD1. The CDR3 is 16 residues long. J was trimmed by 7 bases and V by 4 bases; bases with no gene match: 11. Germline V CDR1 and CDR2: SGHRS, YFSETQ. The CDR3 region is CASSPTPGQQNSPLHF. The CDR3 DNA follows: TGCGCCAGCAGCCCGACTCCGGGACAGCAAAATTCACCCCTCCACTTT. Filled out from reference TRBV5-1 and TRBJ1-6, the complete variable domain reads KAGVTQTPRYLIKTRGQQVTLSCSPISGHRSVSWYQQTPGQGLQFLFEYFSETQRNKGNFPGRFSGRQFSNSRSEMNVSTLELGDSALYLCASSPTPGQQNSPLHFGNGTRLTVT.

The CDR3, as DNA: TGTGCCAGCAGCTTGGAGCAGGGGCCCACAGATACGCAGTATTTT. Its protein product is CASSLEQGPTDTQYF. This chain connects TRBV5-5 to TRBJ2-3, with D perhaps matching TRBD1 (6 bases). Deletions cut 0 bases from V and 2 bases from J, with 10 bases between. Germline V gene lookup returns CDR1 SGHKS and CDR2 YYEKEE (reference sequence). The CDR3 runs to 15 residues.

The J gene is TRBJ2-3, the V gene TRBV20-1, with D tentatively TRBD1 (6 bases). This CDR3 is 13 amino acids long. Germline-derived CDR1 and CDR2 are DFQATT and SNEGSKA (reference sequence). The V and J ends lost 5 bases and 2 bases respectively, with 11 bases between them. CDR3 loop: CSALRGFTDTQYF. The CDR3 region has the DNA TGCAGTGCTTTAAGGGGGTTCACAGATACGCAGTATTTT.

V gene TRBV4-3 combines with J gene TRBJ2-1, with TRBD2 matching over 12 bases. Losses at the gene ends were 3 bases for V and 4 bases for J; bases not matched to a gene: 7. Germline V gene lookup returns CDR1 LGHNA and CDR2 YSLEER. This CDR3 comprises 17 residues. CDR3 amino acids: CASSQAPGTSGYNEQFF. CDR3 DNA: TGCGCCAGCAGCCAGGCCCCTGGGACTAGCGGGTACAATGAGCAGTTCTTC.

The chain employs TRBV4-3 and TRBJ2-3, with TRBD1 identical over 8 bases. J gave up 6 bases and V 0 bases, and 5 bases lay outside the gene matches. Per the germline V gene, CDR1 is LGHNA and CDR2 is YSLEER. The CDR3 consists of 15 residues. CDR3 bases: TGCGCCAGCAGCCAAGAGGGGGCAGGGGGCGATACGCAGTATTTT. This encodes CASSQEGAGGDTQYF.

This clonotype was recorded a few times. The chain recombines TRBV29-1 with TRBJ2-7; possibly TRBD1 for D (5 bases). Trimming stripped 6 bases from V and 1 base from J, with 13 bases between. The germline CDR1 and CDR2 sequences are SQVTM and ANQGSEA. The CDR3 loop spans 13 amino acids. The CDR3 DNA follows: TGCAGCGTAGAATCACAGGCTTCCTACGAGCAGTACTTC. Translated, it gives CSVESQASYEQYF.

This clonotype was picked up a small number of times. V is TRBV5-4 and J is TRBJ2-2; D possibly uses TRBD1 or TRBD2 (5 bases each). Between the trimmed V and J ends, which lost 0 bases and 3 bases, there was a span of 12 bases. The CDR3 totals 16 residues. Germline V gene data show CDR1 as SGHNT and CDR2 as YYREEE (reference sequence). CDR3 loop: CASSLAGGRYTGELFF. CDR3 in DNA: TGTGCCAGCAGCTTGGCTGGGGGACGTTACACCGGGGAGCTGTTTTTT.

The chain couples TRBV2 to TRBJ2-7; 8 positions agree with TRBD1. There are 15 residues in the CDR3. The ends lost 7 bases at V and 1 base at J; junction bases unmatched: 9. CDR1 and CDR2 from the germline V gene are SNHLY and FYNNEI. CDR3 in amino acids: CASTTDRVGSYEQYF. In DNA form, the CDR3 reads TGTGCCAGCACGACGGACAGGGTTGGGTCCTACGAGCAGTACTTC.

The V gene is TRBV4-3, the J gene TRBJ2-7; D may match TRBD1 or TRBD2 (5 bases each). V lost 4 bases and J 1 base, leaving 20 bases between the germline ends. CDR1 is LGHNA, CDR2 YSLEER, per germline. This CDR3 comprises 17 residues. The CDR3 coding sequence is TGCGCCAGCAGCCGTACCTCAGGGTCGGGAAATTCCTACGAGCAGTACTTC. Its protein is CASSRTSGSGNSYEQYF.

The J gene is TRBJ2-2, the V gene TRBV2; TRBD2 agrees at 7 bases. V lost 7 bases, J lost 1 base, and 3 bases stayed unmatched. CDR3 length equals 14 residues. Germline CDR1 is SNHLY and CDR2 is FYNNEI. The CDR3 region has the DNA TGTGCCAGCATCGCGGGAGAGAACACCGGGGAGCTGTTTTTT. Amino acid sequence: CASIAGENTGELFF.

This clonotype was detected only a few times. In nucleotides, the CDR3 is TGCAGTGCTAGAGACCCACAGGCGGTGGGTCGTAATGAGCAGTTCTTC. Translation: CSARDPQAVGRNEQFF. The chain combines TRBV20-1 with TRBJ2-1; D might be TRBD1 (5 bases). This CDR3 contains 16 residues. CDR1 and CDR2 (germline): DFQATT, SNEGSKA (reference sequence). V was pared by 0 bases and J by 7 bases, with 19 bases between.

This clonotype was detected ten times or more. V gene TRBV14 combines with J gene TRBJ2-7, with D perhaps given as TRBD1 or TRBD2 (5 bases each). Germline V gene data show CDR1 as SGHDN and CDR2 as FVKESK. This CDR3 has 17 amino acids. Deletions cut 1 base from V and 4 bases from J, with 20 bases between. The CDR3 spells CASSQGGGGDRTYEQYF. DNA for the CDR3: TGTGCCAGCAGCCAAGGTGGTGGTGGGGACCGAACATACGAGCAGTACTTC. Full variable domain (outside the CDR3, taken from reference TRBV14 and TRBJ2-7): EAGVTQFPSHSVIEKGQTVTLRCDPISGHDNLYWYRRVMGKEIKFLLHFVKESKQDESGMPNNRFLAERTGGTYSTLKVQPAELEDSGVYFCASSQGGGGDRTYEQYFGPGTRLTVT.

The sample holds a few counts of this clonotype. The V and J genes are TRBV7-2 and TRBJ1-2; D is unresolved. Germline assignment: CDR1 SGHTA and CDR2 FQGNSA. CDR3 size: 14 residues. V was clipped by 4 bases and J by 3 bases, with 12 bases between them. CDR3 nucleotides: TGTGCCAGCAGCTCTAGCTTAGCGGACTATGGCTACACCTTC. Its protein product is CASSSSLADYGYTF.

In its sample, this clonotype was seen a few times. This chain uses TRBV7-2 with TRBJ1-6, with D tentatively TRBD1 (5 bases). The CDR3 spans 17 residues. CDR1 and CDR2 from the germline V gene are SGHTA and FQGNSA. V dropped 1 base and J dropped 0 bases, with 10 bases sitting between them. The CDR3 nucleotides are TGTGCCAGCAGCTTAGGGGGGGGGAGCTCCTATAATTCACCCCTCCACTTT. Translation: CASSLGGGSSYNSPLHF.

This clonotype was counted many times. The chain couples TRBV5-5 to TRBJ2-1, with a possible D match to TRBD1 (5 bases). The CDR3 length is 13 residues. Looked up from germline, CDR1 is SGHKS and CDR2 is YYEKEE (reference sequence). V was trimmed by 1 base and J by 10 bases, leaving 12 bases between them. CDR3 sequence reads: CASSLLGADEQFF. CDR3 nucleotide sequence: TGTGCCAGCAGCTTGTTAGGGGCGGACGAGCAGTTCTTC.

The table lists this clonotype with a few counts. This chain links TRBV7-2 with TRBJ2-3; D may be TRBD2 (6 bases). CDR1 SGHTA and CDR2 FQGNSA come from the germline V gene. The CDR3 is 15 residues long. V shed 1 base and J shed 7 bases, with 15 bases lying between them. This CDR3 is CASSLGGDRLHTQYF. The CDR3 DNA is TGTGCCAGCAGCTTAGGCGGGGACCGTCTCCATACGCAGTATTTT.

J is TRBJ2-7 and V is TRBV13; D possibly corresponds to TRBD2 (5 bases). V gave up 0 bases and J gave up 0 bases, with 12 bases separating them. The CDR3 is 16 residues long. Per the germline V gene, CDR1 is PRHDT and CDR2 is FYEKMQ (reference sequence). The DNA for the CDR3 is TGTGCCAGCAGCTTAGGCGGGATTCCGAGCTCCTACGAGCAGTACTTC. Its translation: CASSLGGIPSSYEQYF.

The chain employs TRBV9 and TRBJ2-3; possibly TRBD2 for D (5 bases). The CDR3 spans 15 residues. V dropped 2 bases and J dropped 4 bases, with 14 bases sitting between them. Per germline, CDR1 SGDLS and CDR2 YYNGEE. CDR3 DNA sequence: TGTGCCAGCAGCGTCGGTGGGAGTGGAGCAGATACGCAGTATTTT. It translates to CASSVGGSGADTQYF.

This chain uses TRBV5-6 with TRBJ2-7; possibly TRBD1 for D (6 bases). The CDR3 has 15 amino acids. Germline V CDR1 and CDR2: SGHDT, YYEEEE. Trimming took off 2 bases at V and 1 base at J, with 13 bases between the two ends. The CDR3 sequence: CASSFDWTVSYEQYF. For the CDR3, the DNA is TGTGCCAGCAGCTTTGATTGGACAGTATCCTACGAGCAGTACTTC.

This clonotype was detected many times. This chain uses TRBV29-1 with TRBJ2-2; TRBD1 might be the D (6 bases). The CDR3 is made up of 13 amino acids. Germline lookup yields CDR1 SQVTM and CDR2 ANQGSEA. The germline V and J ends were trimmed by 7 bases and 4 bases, with 13 bases remaining between them. Written as DNA, the CDR3 is TGCAGCGCCCCCGGGACACTCACCGGGGAGCTGTTTTTT. Translating it yields CSAPGTLTGELFF.

Only a few counts were recorded for this clonotype. J is TRBJ2-1 and V is TRBV10-3, with 10 bases aligning to TRBD2. J was trimmed by 12 bases and V by 2 bases; bases with no gene match: 13. The germline gives CDR1 ENHRY, CDR2 SYGVKD. This CDR3 comprises 16 residues. The CDR3 DNA follows: TGTGCCATCAGTGAGATGTCGGCTAGCGGGGGCCCAGGGCAGTTCTTC. Encoded protein: CAISEMSASGGPGQFF.